One and the same sample provided the 31 T cell receptor beta chains below, sequenced in a study of T cell repertoires in cytomegalovirus infection. TCRdb independently ran MiXCR on the reads; one entry per CDR3 protein. The sample includes approximately 1,000,000 distinct CDR3 sequences, approximately 32% seen only once; the top ten take 13%. Their antigens are not known. The sequencing here drew on cultured CD8+ T cells from PBMCs, taken from culture after CMV antigen stimulation. The origin of the receptors is a human donor in good health (CMV status not recorded). Some clones in this sample may be carry-over from other donors' samples.

This chain connects TRBV6-1 to TRBJ1-2, with D possibly TRBD1 on 6 matching bases. The CDR3 loop spans 14 amino acids. V was cut by 8 bases and J by 3 bases, with 16 bases left in between. CDR1 and CDR2 (germline): MNHNS, SASEGT. CDR3 DNA: TGTGCCAGCCTTGTTCGGACAGTTGACTATGGCTACACCTTC. Translated: CASLVRTVDYGYTF.

The chain carries TRBV6-2 or TRBV6-3 and TRBJ1-5; no firm D call. Germline CDR1 is MNHEY and CDR2 is SVGEGT. The CDR3 is 14 amino acids. V lost 5 bases to trimming and J lost 1 base, with 9 bases between them. CDR3: CASSHGLSNQPQHF. In DNA form, the CDR3 reads TGTGCCAGCAGTCACGGGCTAAGCAATCAGCCCCAGCATTTT.

This clonotype has just one count. A much larger clone lies a single base off, so this may be a read error. The chain links TRBV7-8 to TRBJ2-7; 8 bases fit TRBD1. The V and J ends lost 5 bases and 3 bases, in that order; junction bases with no gene match: 9. Germline assignment: CDR1 SGHVS and CDR2 FQNEAQ. The CDR3 is made up of 15 amino acids. This chain's CDR3 is CASSRDRSNYYEQYF. CDR3 coding DNA: TGTGCCAGCAGCCGGGACAGGAGTAACTACTACGAGCAGTACTTC. The whole variable domain, remainder taken from reference TRBV7-8 and TRBJ2-7, is GAGVSQSPRYKVAKRGQDVALRCDPISGHVSLFWYQQALGQGPEFLTYFQNEAQLDKSGLPSDRFFAERPEGSVSTLKIQRTQQEDSAVYLCASSRDRSNYYEQYFGPGTRLTVT.

This clonotype was seen at least ten times. The rearrangement links TRBV27 to TRBJ1-5; perhaps TRBD1 as D (5 bases). The CDR3 sequence is 15 residues long. V was cut by 5 bases and J by 6 bases, with 17 bases left in between. Per germline, CDR1 MNHEY and CDR2 SMNVEV (reference sequence). The CDR3 DNA is TGTGCCAGCAGTACCCTGGGGCAGGGAAGTCAGCCCCAGCATTTT. Protein: CASSTLGQGSQPQHF.

The V call is TRBV7-9, the J call TRBJ1-2; no clear D. The V end lost 7 bases, the J end lost 8 bases, and 17 bases lay between the germline ends. Germline V gives CDR1 SEHNR, CDR2 FQNEAQ (reference sequence). There are 13 residues in the CDR3. CDR3 residues: CASTLSPIGGYTF. In nucleotides, the CDR3 is TGTGCCAGCACTCTTAGCCCTATTGGAGGCTACACCTTC.

This clonotype has a count of ten or more. The V gene is TRBV27, the J gene TRBJ1-1, with D perhaps matching TRBD1 (6 bases). The CDR3 contains 13 residues. The V end lost 6 bases, the J end lost 5 bases, and 13 bases lay between the germline ends. The germline gives CDR1 MNHEY, CDR2 SMNVEV (reference sequence). The CDR3 DNA is TGTGCCAGCAGCTTAGGAGGGGGGACTGAAGCTTTCTTT. This encodes CASSLGGGTEAFF.

The chain links TRBV6-2 or TRBV6-3 to TRBJ1-3; D is ambiguous. Trimming cost V 6 bases and J 0 bases, with 15 bases left between them. The CDR3 sequence is 16 residues long. Germline assignment: CDR1 MNHEY and CDR2 SVGEGT. This CDR3 reads CASRIAGSYSGNTIYF. The CDR3 DNA reads TGTGCCAGCAGAATCGCCGGGAGTTACTCTGGAAACACCATATATTTT.

This clonotype was seen a handful of times. The genes are TRBV6-1 and TRBJ2-5, with 7 positions matching TRBD1. The V segment lost 3 bases and the J segment 4 bases; nucleotides outside the gene matches: 5. The CDR3 has 14 residues. Germline-derived CDR1 and CDR2 are MNHNS and SASEGT. The CDR3 nucleotides are TGTGCCAGCAGTGAGGACAGGACAGGAGAGACCCAGTACTTC. Translating it yields CASSEDRTGETQYF.

The chain has TRBV27 and TRBJ2-7; TRBD1 matches 11 bases. The CDR3 is 13 residues long. The junction had 4 bases not matched to a gene; V was cut back by 6 bases and J by 6 bases. From germline, CDR1 is MNHEY and CDR2 SMNVEV (reference sequence). The CDR3 DNA sequence: TGTGCCAGCAGCGGGACAGGGGGGAGCGAGCAGTACTTC. Translated: CASSGTGGSEQYF.

The table lists this clonotype with many counts. This sequence joins TRBV7-2 and TRBJ1-2; weak D call: TRBD1 (6 bases). Trimming pared 6 bases from V and 2 bases from J, leaving 10 bases between. The CDR3 has 13 amino acids. From germline, CDR1 is SGHTA and CDR2 FQGNSA. Here the CDR3 DNA reads TGTGCCAGCAGTACAGGGAACAACTATGGCTACACCTTC. Encoded protein: CASSTGNNYGYTF.

The chain recombines TRBV6-2 or TRBV6-3 with TRBJ2-7; a weak D match, TRBD2 (5 bases). The CDR3 sequence is 14 residues long. In germline, CDR1 is MNHEY, CDR2 SVGEGT. Trimming took off 6 bases at V and 3 bases at J, with 15 bases between the two ends. In DNA form, the CDR3 reads TGTGCCAGCAGAGGTCCAGGAGGACTCTACGAGCAGTACTTC. It codes for CASRGPGGLYEQYF.

This clonotype has just a few counts. This chain links TRBV4-1 with TRBJ1-1, with D possibly TRBD1 on 5 matching bases. Trimming stripped 1 base from V and 0 bases from J, with 9 bases between. The CDR3 is 15 residues long. CDR1 and CDR2 from the germline V gene are MGHRA and YSYEKL. The CDR3 DNA sequence: TGCGCCAGCAGCCAAGTTCCAGGGATGAACACTGAAGCTTTCTTT. Translation: CASSQVPGMNTEAFF.

This chain uses TRBV7-6 with TRBJ1-2, with a possible D match to TRBD1 (6 bases). The V end was cut by 0 bases, the J end by 4 bases, with 15 bases between. CDR1 and CDR2 (germline): SGHVS, FNYEAQ. This CDR3 is built from 16 residues. The CDR3 region is CASSLAHGGEGYGYTF. The CDR3 DNA reads TGTGCCAGCAGCTTAGCGCATGGGGGCGAAGGCTATGGCTACACCTTC.

This clonotype was picked up many times. This chain joins TRBV7-8 and TRBJ2-7, with D possibly matching TRBD2 (5 bases). Per germline, CDR1 SGHVS and CDR2 FQNEAQ. This CDR3 is built from 15 residues. Trimming left V 0 bases short and J 3 bases short, with 12 bases between. The CDR3 DNA sequence: TGTGCCAGCAGCTTAGCCGGAGGTCCCCTCTACGAGCAGTACGTC. It codes for CASSLAGGPLYEQYV.

The chain couples TRBV19 to TRBJ1-5, with 7 bases fitting TRBD1. The germline V gene encodes CDR1 LNHDA and CDR2 SQIVND (reference sequence). The CDR3 contains 16 residues. Germline trimming cut 10 bases from V and 3 bases from J; bases unmatched to any gene: 15. The CDR3 DNA reads as TGTGCCACCTCAGGGGGAGGGGGCCCTTTCAATCAGCCCCAGCATTTT. Protein sequence: CATSGGGGPFNQPQHF.

This clonotype turned up a few times. The J gene is TRBJ2-1, the V gene TRBV27; 8 nucleotides align to TRBD1. CDR1 and CDR2 from the germline V gene are MNHEY and SMNVEV (reference sequence). Trimming at V came to 6 bases and at J to 1 base, leaving 8 bases not matched to a gene. This CDR3 comprises 16 residues. For the CDR3, the DNA is TGTGCCAGCAGCTGGACAGGGTCGGTATCCTACAATGAGCAGTTCTTC. It encodes CASSWTGSVSYNEQFF.

The chain recombines TRBV6-2 or TRBV6-3 with TRBJ2-5; no clear D gene. The CDR3 spans 15 residues. The germline gives CDR1 MNHEY, CDR2 SVGEGT. V dropped 5 bases and J dropped 2 bases, with 15 bases sitting between them. The CDR3 here is CASSRDTQSQETQYF. The CDR3 DNA reads TGTGCCAGCAGTCGCGACACGCAGTCACAAGAGACCCAGTACTTC.

This clonotype was found many times. The chain couples TRBV7-9 to TRBJ2-7, with 8 bases fitting TRBD2. There are 16 residues in the CDR3. V shed 5 bases and J 3 bases; nucleotides not matched to a gene: 12. Germline loops: CDR1 SEHNR, CDR2 FQNEAQ (reference sequence). This CDR3 reads CASSHLRGGGGYEQYF. In nucleotides, the CDR3 is TGTGCCAGCAGCCACCTCCGGGGGGGCGGGGGCTACGAGCAGTACTTC.

The rearrangement uses TRBV7-9 and TRBJ2-1, with D possibly being TRBD1 (7 bases). Germline V gene sequence: CDR1 SEHNR, CDR2 FQNEAQ (reference sequence). V was clipped by 2 bases and J by 0 bases, with 14 bases between them. This CDR3 contains 17 residues. CDR3 residues: CASSLLRGQSSYNEQFF. For the CDR3, the DNA is TGTGCCAGCAGCTTATTGCGGGGACAGTCCTCCTACAATGAGCAGTTCTTC.

J is TRBJ2-2 and V is TRBV12-3 or TRBV12-4; tentative D call: TRBD1 (5 bases). The CDR3 runs to 16 residues. The V and J ends lost 3 bases and 3 bases respectively, with 14 bases between them. In DNA form, the CDR3 reads TGTGCCAGCAGTTTCAGGTTTCAGGGCGACACCGGGGAGCTGTTTTTT. It is translated as CASSFRFQGDTGELFF.

On this clonotype: This sequence may be a read error, since a much larger clone differs from it by one base. V gene TRBV7-6 combines with J gene TRBJ1-1, with a weak D call TRBD1 (5 bases). The CDR3 length is 14 residues. In germline, CDR1 is SGHVS, CDR2 FNYEAQ. The CDR3 DNA reads TGTGTCAGCAGCCCGACAGCCAAGAACACTGAAGCTTTCTTT. Residues: CVSSPTAKNTEAFF. Drawing the rest from reference TRBV7-6 and TRBJ1-1, the complete variable domain is GAGVSQSPRYKVTKRGQDVALRCDPISGHVSLYWYRQALGQGPEFLTYFNYEAQQDKSGLPNDRFSAERPEGSISTLTIQRTEQRDSAMYRCVSSPTAKNTEAFFGQGTRLTVV.

The chain is built from TRBV27 and TRBJ2-7; TRBD2 aligns across 9 bases. The CDR3 is 14 amino acids. The V gene's germline CDR1 is MNHEY and CDR2 SMNVEV (reference sequence). Trimming removed 4 bases from V and 6 bases from J; junction bases left unmatched: 7. As DNA, the CDR3 is TGTGCCAGCAGTTCACCTAGCGGGGAGGTCGAGCAGTACTTC. It encodes CASSSPSGEVEQYF.

This clonotype was recorded at least ten times. The chain links TRBV7-2 to TRBJ2-7; TRBD1 matches at 9 bases. The CDR3 length is 15 residues. Germline assignment: CDR1 SGHTA and CDR2 FQGNSA. Losses at the gene ends were 7 bases for V and 0 bases for J; bases not matched to a gene: 7. CDR3: CASTPGTGSSYEQYF. CDR3 sequence (DNA): TGTGCCAGCACCCCCGGGACAGGGAGCTCCTACGAGCAGTACTTC.

This clonotype was seen a handful of times. This sequence joins TRBV4-1 and TRBJ1-1; D is ambiguous. Trimming cost V 0 bases and J 1 base, with 6 bases left between them. The V gene's germline CDR1 is MGHRA and CDR2 YSYEKL. CDR3 length: 14 residues. In DNA form, the CDR3 reads TGCGCCAGCAGCCAAGATGGGGAGAACACTGAAGCTTTCTTT. It codes for CASSQDGENTEAFF.

Notes on this clonotype: The germline gene is not matched at one end of the junction; a read error may be the cause. V gene TRBV6-1 combines with J gene TRBJ2-1; no clear D gene. The CDR3 runs to 15 residues. Germline CDR1 and CDR2: MNHNS and SASEGT. CDR3 residues: CASSSSGPPYDEQFF. CDR3 sequence (DNA): TGTGCCAGCAGTTCCTCAGGCCCCCCCTACGATGAGCAGTTCTTC.

This clonotype was recorded many times. The junction departs from germline at one end; a sequencing error may be responsible. V is TRBV7-2 and J is TRBJ2-3, with D hard to call. Germline loops: CDR1 SGHTA, CDR2 FQGNSA. The CDR3 length is 14 residues. CDR3 nucleotides: TGTGCCAGCAGTTTAGACCCCTTGGCAGATACGCAGTATTTT. This translates into CASSLDPLADTQYF.

The chain has TRBV12-3 or TRBV12-4 and TRBJ1-2; possible D gene TRBD1, 5 bases. CDR3 length equals 15 residues. Trimming cost V 5 bases and J 4 bases, with 17 bases left between them. This CDR3 reads CASSPGEGRRYGYTF. The CDR3 DNA follows: TGTGCCAGCAGTCCGGGGGAGGGGCGTCGCTATGGCTACACCTTC.

The chain uses TRBV4-2 and TRBJ2-7; 8 bases are shared with TRBD1. The CDR3 is 17 amino acids. CDR1 LGHNA and CDR2 YNFKEQ come from the germline V gene. With 0 bases clipped from V and 3 bases from J, the junction kept 10 bases outside the gene matches. This CDR3 reads CASSQDAGTGEYYEQYF. The CDR3 DNA follows: TGTGCCAGCAGCCAAGATGCCGGGACAGGAGAGTACTACGAGCAGTACTTC.

With respect to this clonotype: Because the CDR3 is missing its conserved closing phenylalanine or tryptophan, this is likely a read error. No DNA is shown, since the ends of the CDR3 on it are uncertain; the CDR3 is the one TCRdb lists. The rearrangement joins TRBV2 to TRBJ2-1; the table's D call TRBD1 went unverified against the DNA. The CDR3 is 11 amino acids long, termini counted. Germline lookup yields CDR1 SNHLY and CDR2 FYNNEI. The chain's CDR3 is CASSEAPLPFR.

The CDR3 DNA reads TGTGCCAGCAGCTCGCGGGCGGCCGGGGAGACCCAGTACTTC. Translation gives CASSSRAAGETQYF. The chain recombines TRBV12-3 or TRBV12-4 with TRBJ2-5; a weak D match, TRBD2 (5 bases). This CDR3 has 14 residues. The V end lost 6 bases, the J end lost 5 bases, and 16 bases lay between the germline ends.

This clonotype showed up just once. A much larger clone differs from this one at a single base, so this may be a read error. CDR3 bases: TGTGTCAGCAGTAAAACCAGGGGGAAAGAGACCCAGTACTTC. It is translated as CVSSKTRGKETQYF. The rearrangement uses TRBV7-8 and TRBJ2-5; 7 bases are shared with TRBD1. The CDR3 consists of 14 residues. Germline V gene sequence: CDR1 SGHVS, CDR2 FQNEAQ.